A selection of T cell receptor beta chains follows, all from one sample in a study of post-analysis software for immune sequencing data. TCRdb analysed the PCR reads with MiXCR anew, one entry per CDR3 protein. This table has 650,000 to 850,000 distinct CDR3 sequences, roughly half appearing once. Sample: blood. The receptors here all came from a girl aged 5-17 years with multiple sclerosis. The CDR3 runs from the conserved cysteine through the conserved F or W.

v_gene: TRBV20-1
j_gene: TRBJ2-5
CDR3aa: CSASLAGGLRETQYF

v_gene: TRBV4-1
j_gene: TRBJ1-2
CDR3aa: CASSPVGQHRNYGYTF

v_gene: TRBV12-3/TRBV12-4
j_gene: TRBJ1-5
CDR3aa: CASTRGDQPQHF

v_gene: TRBV15
j_gene: TRBJ2-5
CDR3aa: CATSRANGGEEQYF

v_gene: TRBV20-1
j_gene: TRBJ2-7
CDR3aa: CSARDELGQGREQYF

v_gene: TRBV2
j_gene: TRBJ2-3
CDR3aa: CASTEGHGASTDTQYF

v_gene: TRBV25-1
j_gene: TRBJ2-7
CDR3aa: CASSGWKEGIPVSYEQYF

v_gene: TRBV7-9
j_gene: TRBJ1-1
CDR3aa: CASSLPQGAAFF

v_gene: TRBV11-2
j_gene: TRBJ1-5
CDR3aa: CASGRRDNQPQHF

v_gene: TRBV5-1
j_gene: TRBJ2-3
CDR3aa: CASSFIDRGLDTQYF

v_gene: TRBV27
j_gene: TRBJ2-1
CDR3aa: CASSRQGLAGGPWNEQFF

v_gene: TRBV30
j_gene: -
CDR3aa: CAWSPLERTSGYEQYF

v_gene: TRBV29-1
j_gene: TRBJ2-5
CDR3aa: CSVGGAQETQYF

v_gene: TRBV25-1
j_gene: TRBJ2-5
CDR3aa: CASSTRKETQYF

v_gene: TRBV12-3/TRBV12-4
j_gene: TRBJ2-4
CDR3aa: CASSLQGDKNIQYF

v_gene: TRBV7-9
j_gene: -
CDR3aa: CASSFVRQGNEQYF

v_gene: TRBV20-1
j_gene: TRBJ2-3
CDR3aa: CSLAGGTSTDTQYF

v_gene: TRBV5-1
j_gene: TRBJ2-7
CDR3aa: CASSLGTPGAPYEQYF

v_gene: TRBV12-3/TRBV12-4
j_gene: TRBJ1-2
CDR3aa: CASRHTGENYGYTF

v_gene: TRBV20-1
j_gene: TRBJ2-3
CDR3aa: CSASRGQGKSTDTQYF

v_gene: TRBV27
j_gene: TRBJ1-5
CDR3aa: CASSPQGLGQPQHF

v_gene: TRBV29-1
j_gene: -
CDR3aa: CSVDVASGETQYF